The clone carrying this T cell receptor beta chain was detected a few times. As handled by the study authors: Reference gene primers were amplified, and this amplification served to estimate nucleated cell counts. Repertoires were generated with immunoSEQ multiplex PCR, while TCRdb's copy carries only in-frame clones and drops some. The V and J calls and clone size are taken from that table; D and trimming were inferred from the DNA. The sample lists fewer than 700,000 clones; roughly 89% were seen once. This sample is drawn from a study of blood T cell repertoires in COVID-19. Study-level information: From T cells, B-cell-depleted T cells, or PBMCs came the material, which was cDNA or gDNA.

The V gene's germline CDR1 is LNHDA and CDR2 SQIVND (reference sequence). The CDR3 totals 13 residues. The ends were cut back, 5 bases at V and 6 bases at J, with 13 bases in the middle. Sequencing input: peripheral blood. The TCR was taken from a woman aged 45-59 years with COVID-19, enrolled during active disease. The chain combines TRBV19 with TRBJ1-2; D unresolved. The CDR3 region is CASSLRALDGYTF. The CDR3 region has the DNA TGTGCCAGTAGTCTTAGAGCCTTGGATGGCTACACCTTC.